Listed below are T cell receptor beta chains from one sample, sequenced in a study of blood T cells in healthy people across ages. TCRdb called the 5' RACE reads again in MiXCR, with one record for every CDR3 protein. Of over 1,300,000 distinct CDR3 sequences listed, roughly 60% are singletons. The sample consisted of blood. The receptors stem from a man between 18 and 29 years old in good health. Both conserved end residues are part of each CDR3. A D gene is named only where the DNA matches it firmly.

TRBD1 | TRBJ2-1 | TRBV29-1 | CSVDGTGAYNEQFF
NA | TRBJ2-7 | TRBV12-3/TRBV12-4 | CASSPEGPSSYEQYF
NA | TRBJ2-1 | TRBV4-3 | CASSQEVFNEQFF
TRBD2 | TRBJ2-1 | TRBV12-5 | CASGLVTGLATNEQFF
NA | TRBJ1-1 | TRBV25-1 | CASSNTGNTEAFF
TRBD1 | TRBJ2-4 | TRBV7-2 | CASSTGTGQNIQYF
NA | TRBJ2-7 | TRBV4-2 | CASSQDLGEISYEQYF
TRBD1 | TRBJ2-1 | TRBV12-3/TRBV12-4 | CANSSTGGGRETQFF
NA | TRBJ1-4 | TRBV5-6 | CASAREGVTNEKLFF
NA | NA | TRBV11-2 | CASSLEAQETQFF
NA | TRBJ2-6 | TRBV7-2 | CASSFPGKTGANVLTF
TRBD2 | TRBJ2-1 | TRBV5-1 | CASSQGTSRYSYNEQFF
NA | TRBJ1-2 | TRBV27 | CASSLIPNEQSYGYTF
NA | TRBJ1-1 | TRBV15 | CATSTREGTEAFF
NA | NA | TRBV10-2 | CASSEISRGYEQYF
NA | TRBJ2-5 | TRBV7-2 | CASSLEYRVRQETQYF
TRBD1 | TRBJ2-3 | TRBV2 | CASRPGTGGTDTQYF
TRBD1 | TRBJ2-1 | TRBV30 | CAWSVRRQGMNEQFF
NA | TRBJ2-5 | TRBV29-1 | CSVPADYQETQYF
TRBD1 | TRBJ1-2 | TRBV25-1 | CASSEPAGGSYGYTF
NA | TRBJ1-2 | TRBV7-2 | CASSLVGGLYGYTF
TRBD1 | TRBJ2-7 | TRBV10-3 | CAISESDRGGYEQYF
TRBD1 | TRBJ2-5 | TRBV20-1 | CSASGPQGAWETQYF
NA | TRBJ1-6 | TRBV15 | CATSRDRESPLHF
NA | TRBJ2-1 | TRBV7-9 | CANIQTDVGNEQFF
TRBD1 | TRBJ1-2 | TRBV7-2 | CASSSRDRGVDGYTF
NA | TRBJ1-2 | TRBV6-5 | CASRDSPVGGYTF
NA | TRBJ2-3 | TRBV4-3 | CASSQDSGVTDTQYF
TRBD2 | TRBJ2-3 | TRBV11-2 | CASSLMASGYTDTQYF
NA | TRBJ2-5 | TRBV5-8 | CASSPGASVQETQYF
NA | TRBJ1-6 | TRBV4-1 | CASSQDLRSNNSPLHF
NA | TRBJ2-1 | TRBV20-1 | CSARDLTGRNEQFF
TRBD2 | TRBJ2-1 | TRBV11-2 | CVTSWGGNEQFF
TRBD1 | NA | TRBV4-1 | CASSHRQGSGYEQYF
TRBD1 | NA | TRBV3-1 | CASSQVGGKGTQYF
NA | TRBJ2-5 | TRBV10-1 | CASSEPGPKETQYF
NA | TRBJ2-5 | TRBV12-3/TRBV12-4 | CASSTTAQETQYF
TRBD1 | TRBJ1-5 | TRBV15 | CATSSDREGHQPQHF
TRBD2 | TRBJ2-5 | TRBV4-3 | CASSQGTRPQETQYF
NA | TRBJ1-6 | TRBV7-2 | CASSILQGSPLHF
NA | NA | TRBV2 | CASSIRQANDEQYF
TRBD1 | TRBJ2-7 | TRBV5-1 | CASSPPQGSYEQYF
NA | TRBJ2-3 | TRBV12-3/TRBV12-4 | CASRVLGRDHTQYF
TRBD2 | TRBJ2-3 | TRBV6-2/TRBV6-3 | CASSYPNPKAGVTDTQYF
NA | TRBJ2-7 | TRBV4-1 | CASSPESSYEQYF
TRBD2 | TRBJ2-2 | TRBV29-1 | CSVDVAGAATGELFF
TRBD1 | TRBJ2-5 | TRBV5-1 | CASSFAGTGSQRETQYF
TRBD2 | TRBJ2-1 | TRBV12-3/TRBV12-4 | CASSALAGGEEQFF
NA | TRBJ2-2 | TRBV19 | CASSDRELFF
NA | TRBJ2-4 | TRBV7-2 | CASSNRETKNIQYF
NA | TRBJ2-5 | TRBV9 | CASSVGEPGETQYF
TRBD1 | TRBJ1-4 | TRBV5-6 | CASSVWDSHEKLFF
NA | TRBJ2-3 | TRBV14 | CASSQTAFYGDTQYF
TRBD1 | TRBJ1-2 | TRBV7-2 | CASSPGQGTFYGYTF
NA | NA | TRBV15 | CATSRDLGIEQYF